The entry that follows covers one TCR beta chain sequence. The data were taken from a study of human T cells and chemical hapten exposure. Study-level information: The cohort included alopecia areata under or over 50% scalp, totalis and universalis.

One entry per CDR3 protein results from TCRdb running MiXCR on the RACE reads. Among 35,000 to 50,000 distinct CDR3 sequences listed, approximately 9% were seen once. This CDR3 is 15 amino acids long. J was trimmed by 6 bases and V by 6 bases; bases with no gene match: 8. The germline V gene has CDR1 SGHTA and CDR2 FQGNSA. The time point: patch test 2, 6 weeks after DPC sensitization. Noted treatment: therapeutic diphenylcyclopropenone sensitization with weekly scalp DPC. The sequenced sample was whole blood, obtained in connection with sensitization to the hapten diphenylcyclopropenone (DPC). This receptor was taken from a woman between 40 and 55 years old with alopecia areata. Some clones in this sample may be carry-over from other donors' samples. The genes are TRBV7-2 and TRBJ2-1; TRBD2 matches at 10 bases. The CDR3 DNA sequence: TGTGCCAGCAGAGCCCTAGCGGGGGTTGTCAATGAGCAGTTCTTC. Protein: CASRALAGVVNEQFF.